This entry describes one TCR beta chain. The antigen remains undetermined. The sample comes from a study of shared clonotypes between healthy human individuals. Study conclusions and caveats: There were few donors, and this limited the genetic and exposure-history diversity represented. Estimated richness values were generally larger in naive subsets than in memory subsets.

Original data processing: ImmunoSEQ junction-only sequences lacked quality scores, so their filtering differed. Repertoires were generated with immunoSEQ multiplex PCR, while TCRdb's copy carries only in-frame clones and drops some. From that table come the V and J calls and clone size; the DNA was used to work out D and trimming. The sample gives fewer than 1.6 million clones, 98% of which show up once; about 0.35% is in the top ten. Trimming took 4 bases from V and 9 from J, leaving 26 bases between them. The CDR3 is made up of 16 amino acids. Germline V gene sequence: CDR1 SGHRS, CDR2 YFSETQ. Sequencing was carried out using naive CD4+ T cells sorted from blood. Subset indicated: CD45RA+ positively selected. This rearrangement joins TRBV5-1 to TRBJ2-7; the D gene is possibly TRBD2 (6 bases). The sequence was obtained from a man aged 30-40 years in good health. The CDR3 region is CASSLEWDLATKTQYF. DNA of the CDR3: TGCGCCAGCAGCCTGGAGTGGGACTTAGCTACGAAGACGCAGTACTTC.